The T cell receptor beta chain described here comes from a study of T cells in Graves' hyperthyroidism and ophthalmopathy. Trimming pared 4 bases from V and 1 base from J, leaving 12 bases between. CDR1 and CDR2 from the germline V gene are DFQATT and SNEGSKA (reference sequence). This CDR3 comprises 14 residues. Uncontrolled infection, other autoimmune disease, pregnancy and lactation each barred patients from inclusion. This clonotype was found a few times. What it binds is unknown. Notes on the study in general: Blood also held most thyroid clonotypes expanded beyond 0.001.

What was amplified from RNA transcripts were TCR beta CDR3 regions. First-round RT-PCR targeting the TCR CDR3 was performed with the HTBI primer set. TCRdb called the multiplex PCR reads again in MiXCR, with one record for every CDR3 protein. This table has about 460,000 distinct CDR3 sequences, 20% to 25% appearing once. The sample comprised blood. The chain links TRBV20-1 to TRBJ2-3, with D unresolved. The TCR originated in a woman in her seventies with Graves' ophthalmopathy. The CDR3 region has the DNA TGCAGTGCTAACTTGGTCCTGCGCACAGATACGCAGTATTTT. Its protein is CSANLVLRTDTQYF.